A single TCR beta chain is shown here with its context. Its antigen is undetermined. The sample is drawn from a study of T cell responses to AZD1222 COVID-19 vaccine. The CDR3 covers 14 residues. Germline CDR1 and CDR2: LNHNV and YYDKDF (reference sequence). The V gene lost 1 base and the J gene lost 4 bases, with 11 bases spanning the gap. Study outcomes and limitations: It was only a handful of AZD1222 recipients who were seropositive at baseline. Researchers report vaccine-associated CD4 TCRs spanning spike, with dominance at 160-218 and 743-854. Clonal diversity was possibly underestimated; the donors were predominantly white British and more often female.

The protocol was immunoSEQ multiplex PCR, while the TCRdb copy is restricted to in-frame clones and leaves out a portion. This table holds 190,000 or so clones, just over 90% found once. This receptor was taken from an adult who received the AZD1222 COVID-19 vaccine. The specimen comprised peripheral blood, sampled 28 days after the second AZD1222 dose. The rearrangement uses TRBV15 and TRBJ2-7, with D hard to call. CDR3 coding DNA: TGTGCCACCAGCAGAGCTCCTCTGGGATACGAGCAGTACTTC. Amino acid sequence: CATSRAPLGYEQYF.